The sequence of this T cell receptor (beta chain) was determined in a study of blood T cell repertoires in COVID-19. Overall study: Acute and convalescent COVID-19 samples came from the United States, Italy and Spain. The analysed material was cDNA or gDNA that came from T cells, B-cell-depleted T cells, or PBMCs.

Source study methods: Amplification from reference gene primers served as the basis for estimated nucleated cell counts. TCRdb's table, derived via immunoSEQ multiplex PCR, lists solely in-frame clones and lacks some. V, J and clone size derive from that table, while D and trimming were established from the DNA sequence. The data show more than 60,000 clones, roughly 89% seen once. The germline gives CDR1 SEHNR, CDR2 FQNEAQ (reference sequence). V gave up 5 bases and J gave up 0 bases; unmatched junction bases: 5. The CDR3 runs to 16 residues. Source material: peripheral blood. This TCR derives from a human donor in a cohort sampled during active COVID-19. The chain employs TRBV7-9 and TRBJ2-1; 9 nucleotides match TRBD1. CDR3 region: CASSPHRGPSYNEQFF. The DNA for the CDR3 is TGTGCCAGCAGCCCTCACAGGGGGCCCTCCTACAATGAGCAGTTCTTC. Supplemented by reference TRBV7-9 and TRBJ2-1, the full variable domain reads DTGVSQNPRHKITKRGQNVTFRCDPISEHNRLYWYRQTLGQGPEFLTYFQNEAQLEKSRLLSDRFSAERPKGSFSTLEIQRTEQGDSAMYLCASSPHRGPSYNEQFFGPGTRLTVL.